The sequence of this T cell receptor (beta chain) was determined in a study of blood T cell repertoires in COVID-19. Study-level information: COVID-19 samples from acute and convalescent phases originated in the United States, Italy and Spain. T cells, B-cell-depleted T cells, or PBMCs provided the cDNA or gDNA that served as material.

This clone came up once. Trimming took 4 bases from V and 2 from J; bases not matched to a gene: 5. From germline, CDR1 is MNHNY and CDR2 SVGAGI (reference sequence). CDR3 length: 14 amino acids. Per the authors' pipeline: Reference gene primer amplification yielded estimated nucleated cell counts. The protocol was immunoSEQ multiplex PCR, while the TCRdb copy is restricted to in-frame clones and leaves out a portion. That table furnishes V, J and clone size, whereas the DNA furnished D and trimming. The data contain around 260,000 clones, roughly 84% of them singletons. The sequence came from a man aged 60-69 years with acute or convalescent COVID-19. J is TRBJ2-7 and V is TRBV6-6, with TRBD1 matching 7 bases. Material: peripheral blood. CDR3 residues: CASSLTGPTYEQYF. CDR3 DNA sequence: TGTGCCAGCAGTTTGACAGGGCCAACCTACGAGCAGTACTTC.